The entry below describes one TCR beta chain. This may come from a read error, since a much larger clone is one base off. MiXCR was run by TCRdb on the RACE reads, yielding one entry per CDR3 protein. The sample consists of 85,000 or so distinct CDR3 sequences, around 10% of them appearing once. The data originate from a study of human T cells and chemical hapten exposure. Time point defined: patch test 1, 2 weeks after DPC sensitization. The treatment: therapeutic diphenylcyclopropenone sensitization with weekly scalp DPC. RNA extraction used unfractionated whole blood as the source of total RNA. The CDR3 has 15 residues. The germline CDR1 and CDR2 sequences are SGHTA and FQGTGA.

The chain carries TRBV7-3 and TRBJ1-1; no clear D. This clonotype was obtained from a woman in her fifties or sixties with alopecia areata. Some clones in this sample may be carry-over from other donors' samples. This specimen consisted of whole blood, obtained in connection with sensitization to the hapten diphenylcyclopropenone (DPC). CDR3 bases: TGTGCCAGCAGCTCCGACGGGCGACATCAGACTGGAGCTTTCTTT. Protein product: CASSSDGRHQTGAFF.